Listed below are T cell receptor beta chains from one sample, sequenced in a study of blood T cell repertoires in COVID-19. The assay was immunoSEQ multiplex PCR, and TCRdb's table has in-frame clones only and misses some. The table shows approximately 24,000 clones, with roughly 90% occurring only once. The sample taken for sequencing was peripheral blood. These receptors were obtained from a woman between 65 and 79 years old with active COVID-19. The CDR3 runs from the conserved cysteine through the conserved F or W. The D gene is left open where the match is weak. The listing skips clone size in some rows; elsewhere it reads once, few, many or a size class.

TRBV5-1	NA	TRBJ2-1	TRBD2	CASSLVAGVDNEQFF	TGCGCCAGCAGCTTGGTAGCGGGGGTCGACAATGAGCAGTTCTTC
TRBV6-2/TRBV6-3	NA	TRBJ2-1	TRBD1	CASSYSPPQGVYNEQFF	TGTGCCAGCAGTTACTCGCCCCCCCAGGGGGTCTACAATGAGCAGTTCTTC
TRBV10-2	NA	TRBJ2-7	TRBD2	CAIGLAGGSYEQYF	TGCGCCATCGGGCTAGCGGGGGGTTCCTACGAGCAGTACTTC
TRBV18	NA	TRBJ2-7	TRBD2	CASSPPSGGFYEQYF	TGTGCCAGCTCACCTCCTAGCGGGGGATTCTACGAGCAGTACTTC
TRBV5-6	NA	TRBJ1-3	NA	CASSRPGTGNTIYF	TGTGCCAGCAGCCGCCCGGGTACTGGAAACACCATATATTTT
TRBV10-3	NA	TRBJ2-3	NA	CAISSTSGATDTQYF	TGTGCCATCAGTTCGACGAGCGGCGCCACAGATACGCAGTATTTT
TRBV7-8	NA	TRBJ2-5	NA	CASSPSNVRETQYF	TGTGCCAGCAGTCCTAGTAATGTTAGAGAGACCCAGTACTTC
TRBV7-3	NA	TRBJ2-5	NA	CASSLQGLSQETQYF	TGTGCCAGCAGCTTACAGGGCTTATCACAAGAGACCCAGTACTTC
TRBV24-1	NA	TRBJ2-5	NA	CATSGSSLGDPLGETQYF	TGTGCCACCAGTGGATCAAGCTTAGGGGATCCCCTGGGGGAGACCCAGTACTTC
TRBV7-9	NA	TRBJ1-4	TRBD1	CASSLGQGEVKLFF	TGTGCCAGCAGCCTCGGACAGGGTGAGGTAAAACTGTTTTTT
TRBV7-9	NA	TRBJ1-1	NA	CATAPTGNTEAFF	TGTGCCACCGCGCCCACGGGGAACACTGAAGCTTTCTTT
TRBV6-5	few	TRBJ2-2	NA	CASSILISNTGELFF	TGTGCCAGCAGCATACTGATATCGAACACCGGGGAGCTGTTTTTT
TRBV4-1	NA	TRBJ1-2	TRBD1	CASSKTGDYGYTF	TGCGCCAGCAGCAAGACAGGGGACTATGGCTACACCTTC
TRBV7-7	NA	TRBJ2-7	TRBD2	CASSQGLAETYEQYF	TGTGCTAGCAGCCAGGGACTAGCGGAGACCTACGAGCAGTACTTC
TRBV7-9	NA	TRBJ2-7	TRBD2	CASSLTSSGYYEQYF	TGTGCCAGCAGCTTAACGTCTAGCGGCTACTACGAGCAGTACTTC
TRBV10-2	NA	TRBJ2-7	NA	CASSPGIGREQYF	TGCGCCAGCAGCCCGGGGATAGGACGGGAGCAGTACTTC
TRBV24-1	NA	TRBJ2-3	NA	CATSERVSGRGTDTQYF	TGTGCCACCAGTGAGAGGGTTTCGGGTAGGGGCACAGATACGCAGTATTTT
TRBV3-1/TRBV3-2	NA	TRBJ1-1	TRBD1	CASSQPGQGYGTEAFF	TGTGCCAGCAGCCAACCGGGACAGGGGTATGGCACTGAAGCTTTCTTT
TRBV7-8	NA	TRBJ2-2	NA	CASKPPGLKTGELFF	TGTGCCAGCAAACCCCCGGGACTCAAAACCGGGGAGCTGTTTTTT
TRBV6-5	NA	TRBJ1-4	NA	CASSLSLATNEKLFF	TGTGCCAGCAGTTTGAGTCTTGCAACTAATGAAAAACTGTTTTTT
TRBV2	NA	TRBJ1-1	NA	CASSRGTPNTEAFF	TGTGCCAGCAGTAGAGGGACTCCGAACACTGAAGCTTTCTTT
TRBV29-1	NA	TRBJ1-2	NA	CSTDSPPQANYGYTF	TGCAGCACCGACAGTCCGCCTCAGGCTAACTATGGCTACACCTTC
TRBV5-1	NA	TRBJ2-3	NA	CASRRGSPLGTDTQYF	TGCGCCAGCAGGCGAGGATCTCCCCTAGGCACAGATACGCAGTATTTT
TRBV7-2	NA	TRBJ2-5	TRBD2	CASSRGGGRPQETQYF	TGTGCCAGCAGCCGGGGGGGAGGGCGTCCCCAAGAGACCCAGTACTTC
TRBV21-1	NA	TRBJ2-1	NA	CASSKGEAGGKYEQFF	TGTGCCAGCAGCAAAGGGGAAGCGGGGGGGAAATATGAGCAGTTCTTC
TRBV5-1	NA	TRBJ2-4	NA	CASSLTQTEGNIQYF	TGCGCCAGCAGCCTTACCCAGACAGAAGGGAACATTCAGTACTTC
TRBV7-2	NA	TRBJ2-1	NA	CASSYQGTTYNEQFF	TGTGCCAGCAGCTACCAAGGGACAACCTACAATGAGCAGTTCTTC
TRBV5-6	NA	TRBJ2-7	TRBD1	CASSLFGQGAEQYF	TGTGCCAGCAGCTTGTTTGGACAGGGTGCCGAGCAGTACTTC
TRBV6-5	NA	TRBJ1-2	TRBD1	CASRTGTGVGYTF	TGTGCCAGCAGGACCGGGACAGGGGTTGGCTACACCTTC
TRBV18	NA	TRBJ1-6	TRBD1	CASSPGQVYNSPLHF	TGTGCCAGCTCACCTGGACAGGTTTATAATTCACCCCTCCACTTT
TRBV2	few	TRBJ2-7	NA	CASSVDAPEQYF	TGTGCCAGCAGTGTAGATGCCCCCGAGCAGTACTTC
TRBV7-2	NA	TRBJ2-5	NA	CASSPMGSGQDQETQYF	TGTGCCAGCAGCCCAATGGGTAGCGGACAAGACCAAGAGACCCAGTACTTC
TRBV6-5	NA	TRBJ1-1	TRBD1	CASILAGTGQAFF	TGTGCCAGCATCCTGGCCGGGACAGGGCAAGCTTTCTTT
TRBV2	NA	TRBJ2-7	NA	CASSDNTPAYEQYF	TGTGCCAGCAGTGACAACACACCAGCCTACGAGCAGTACTTC
TRBV5-4	NA	TRBJ2-5	TRBD2	CASSRGLGGETQYF	TGTGCCAGCAGCCGCGGACTAGGAGGTGAGACCCAGTACTTC
TRBV4-2	NA	TRBJ2-3	TRBD2	CASSQVAGADTQYF	TGTGCCAGCAGCCAAGTAGCGGGGGCAGATACGCAGTATTTT
TRBV2	few	TRBJ1-2	TRBD1	CASSEDREVGYTF	TGTGCCAGCAGCGAGGACAGGGAGGTTGGCTACACCTTC
TRBV11-2	NA	TRBJ2-5	TRBD2	CASSLPGLARETQYF	TGTGCCAGCAGCCTCCCCGGACTAGCCAGAGAGACCCAGTACTTC
TRBV6-5	NA	TRBJ1-1	NA	CASSSDRRTEAFF	TGTGCCAGCAGTTCTGACCGGCGGACTGAAGCTTTCTTT
TRBV9	NA	TRBJ2-7	NA	CASSLTGLHEQYF	TGTGCCAGCAGCTTAACAGGGCTCCACGAGCAGTACTTC
TRBV7-9	NA	TRBJ2-3	NA	CASSLGSTGSRTDTQYF	TGTGCCAGCAGCTTAGGAAGTACAGGGAGTCGCACAGATACGCAGTATTTT
TRBV2	NA	TRBJ2-5	NA	CASGAGRTQETQYF	TGTGCCAGCGGGGCAGGCAGGACACAAGAGACCCAGTACTTC
TRBV7-2	NA	TRBJ2-5	TRBD1	CASRGQGGGETQYF	TGTGCCAGCAGGGGACAGGGGGGAGGAGAGACCCAGTACTTC
TRBV2	NA	TRBJ1-4	TRBD1	CASSDWGWTGRLFF	TGTGCCAGCAGTGACTGGGGTTGGACAGGGCGACTGTTTTTT
TRBV14	once	TRBJ2-3	NA	CASSWRGLETDTQYF	TGTGCCAGCAGTTGGCGGGGCCTCGAGACAGATACGCAGTATTTT
TRBV7-2	NA	TRBJ2-5	NA	CASSLGIGRRQETQYF	TGTGCCAGCAGCTTAGGTATAGGGAGGAGGCAAGAGACCCAGTACTTC
TRBV5-4	NA	TRBJ2-6	NA	CASKSGFDGANVLTF	TGTGCCAGCAAATCGGGGTTCGACGGGGCCAACGTCCTGACTTTC
TRBV7-9	NA	TRBJ2-7	NA	CASSFGSRPYEQYF	TGTGCCAGCAGCTTCGGGTCGAGGCCCTACGAGCAGTACTTC
TRBV20-1	NA	TRBJ1-5	TRBD1	CSASRDRDGRWQPQHF	TGCAGTGCTAGTCGGGACAGGGACGGTCGCTGGCAGCCCCAGCATTTT
TRBV20-1	NA	TRBJ1-2	NA	CSASGDYGYTF	TGCAGTGCGTCGGGAGATTATGGCTACACCTTC
TRBV5-1	NA	TRBJ2-1	TRBD2	CASSLDMRGGLDEQFF	TGCGCCAGCAGCTTGGATATGCGGGGGGGCCTCGATGAGCAGTTCTTC
TRBV5-6	once	TRBJ1-1	NA	CASSLAWGPRSTEAFF	TGTGCCAGCAGCTTGGCGTGGGGGCCGCGGAGCACTGAAGCTTTCTTT
TRBV14	NA	TRBJ2-3	TRBD2	CASSQDGVAGDTQYF	TGTGCCAGCAGCCAAGATGGGGTAGCGGGGGATACGCAGTATTTT
TRBV6-2/TRBV6-3	NA	TRBJ2-1	NA	CASSRTGTLGPYEQFF	TGTGCCAGCAGTCGCACCGGGACACTAGGGCCCTATGAGCAGTTCTTC
TRBV9	NA	TRBJ2-1	NA	CASSATRGYNEQFF	TGTGCCAGCAGCGCCACCCGAGGCTACAATGAGCAGTTCTTC
TRBV6-1	NA	TRBJ1-6	TRBD1	CASSELGTATGGNSPLHF	TGTGCCAGCAGTGAACTCGGGACAGCTACTGGTGGGAATTCACCCCTCCACTTT
TRBV11-2	NA	TRBJ2-3	TRBD2	CASSFGTKYTSSTDTQYF	TGTGCCAGCAGCTTCGGGACTAAATATACTTCTAGCACAGATACGCAGTATTTT
TRBV27	NA	TRBJ2-3	TRBD1	CASTWTGGTDTQYF	TGTGCCAGCACCTGGACAGGGGGCACAGATACGCAGTATTTT
TRBV15	NA	TRBJ1-5	NA	CATSRDQGSQPQHF	TGTGCCACCAGCAGAGATCAGGGTTCCCAGCCCCAGCATTTT